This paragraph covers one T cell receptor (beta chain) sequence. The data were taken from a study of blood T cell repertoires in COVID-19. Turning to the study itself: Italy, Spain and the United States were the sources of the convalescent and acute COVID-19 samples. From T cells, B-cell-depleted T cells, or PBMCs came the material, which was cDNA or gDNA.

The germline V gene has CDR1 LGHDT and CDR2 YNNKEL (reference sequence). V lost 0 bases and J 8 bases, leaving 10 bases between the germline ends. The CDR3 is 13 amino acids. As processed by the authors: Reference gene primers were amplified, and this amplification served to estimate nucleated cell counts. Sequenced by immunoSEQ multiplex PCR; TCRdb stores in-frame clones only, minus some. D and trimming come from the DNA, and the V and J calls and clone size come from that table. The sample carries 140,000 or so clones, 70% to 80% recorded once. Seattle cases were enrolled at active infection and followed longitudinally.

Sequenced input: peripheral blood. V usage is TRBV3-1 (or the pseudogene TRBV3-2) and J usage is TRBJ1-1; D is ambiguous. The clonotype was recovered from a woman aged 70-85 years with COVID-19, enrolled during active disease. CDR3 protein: CASSQDSRVEAFF. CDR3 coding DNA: TGTGCCAGCAGCCAAGATTCGAGGGTGGAAGCTTTCTTT.